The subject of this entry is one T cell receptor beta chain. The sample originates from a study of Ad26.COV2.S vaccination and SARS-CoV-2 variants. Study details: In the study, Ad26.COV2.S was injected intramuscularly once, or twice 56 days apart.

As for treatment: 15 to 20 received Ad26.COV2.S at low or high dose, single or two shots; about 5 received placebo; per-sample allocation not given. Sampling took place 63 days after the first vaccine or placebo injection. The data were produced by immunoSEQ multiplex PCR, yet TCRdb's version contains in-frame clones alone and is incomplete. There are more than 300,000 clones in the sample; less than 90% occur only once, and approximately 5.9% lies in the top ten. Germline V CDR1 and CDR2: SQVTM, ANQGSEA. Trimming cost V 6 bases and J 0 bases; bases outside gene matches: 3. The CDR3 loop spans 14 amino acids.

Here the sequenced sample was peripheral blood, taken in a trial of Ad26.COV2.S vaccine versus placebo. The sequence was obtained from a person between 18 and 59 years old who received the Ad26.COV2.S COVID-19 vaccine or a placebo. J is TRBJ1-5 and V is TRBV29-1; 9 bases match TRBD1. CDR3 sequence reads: CSVVGQGSNQPQHF. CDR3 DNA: TGCAGCGTCGTGGGACAGGGTAGCAATCAGCCCCAGCATTTT.